This TCR beta chain appears in the sequencing data of a study of cytomegalovirus exposure and HLA in healthy donors. With regard to this clone: Its antigen is unknown. A read error may produce the germline difference seen at one junction end.

Primers included in the PCR were 60 Vbeta and 13 Jbeta primers. The assay was immunoSEQ multiplex PCR, and TCRdb's table has in-frame clones only and misses some. Of under 300,000 clones in the sample, roughly two thirds were seen once. The study sampled nominally healthy donors, though unrecorded immune exposures were likely. Germline CDR1 is SEHNR and CDR2 is FQNEAQ (reference sequence). There are 11 residues in the CDR3. General study findings and limits: Later on, analysis showed that most CMV-associated TCR beta chains appeared to be HLA-restricted. In a later analysis, specific HLA alleles were associated with 15,000 to 20,000 TCR beta sequences at a 0.05 false discovery rate. Later on, an analysis found that several of the most significant clusters appeared to be linked to common viral pathogens, which included parvovirus B19.

This chain uses TRBV7-9 with TRBJ1-1; D ambiguous. This clonotype originated in a female donor in good health and CMV-seronegative. The sequenced material came from PBMCs. CDR3 in amino acids: CSSFAVQEAFF. CDR3 in DNA: TGTTCCAGCTTCGCGGTGCAGGAAGCTTTCTTT.